A selection of T cell receptor beta chains follows, all from one sample in a study of OX40 agonist ivuxolimab in advanced cancers. Libraries were prepared by immunoSEQ multiplex PCR; TCRdb keeps only in-frame clonotypes and omits some of them. The sample carries tens of thousands of clones, roughly 90% recorded once. The sample consisted of CD4+ or CD8+ T cells sorted from blood, taken in a trial of the OX40 agonist ivuxolimab. These receptors all come from an adult with an advanced solid tumor such as melanoma, head and neck, liver or kidney cancer. The CDR3 runs from the conserved cysteine through the conserved F or W. The D gene is left open where the match is weak. A row's size may be missing; if present it is once, few, many or a size class.

TRBV5-6	-	TRBJ1-2	-	CASSLPSAGANYGYTF	TGTGCCAGCAGCTTGCCTAGCGCAGGGGCTAACTATGGCTACACCTTC
TRBV7-9	TRBD1	TRBJ2-2	-	CAAQREGATGELFF	TGTGCCGCGCAGCGAGAGGGGGCCACCGGGGAGCTGTTTTTT
TRBV5-6	TRBD1	TRBJ1-1	-	CASSLKTGGTWLTEAFF	TGTGCCAGCAGCTTAAAGACAGGGGGTACGTGGTTGACTGAAGCTTTCTTT
TRBV6-5	-	TRBJ2-1	-	CASKVEEGYNEQFF	TGTGCCAGCAAGGTCGAGGAGGGGTACAATGAGCAGTTCTTC
TRBV7-2	TRBD2	TRBJ2-2	-	CASSFGSGGSTGELFF	TGTGCCAGCAGCTTCGGGAGCGGGGGTTCGACCGGGGAGCTGTTTTTT
TRBV11-2	TRBD1	TRBJ1-2	-	CASSTHDRENYGYTF	TGTGCCAGCAGCACCCACGACAGGGAAAACTATGGCTACACCTTC
TRBV7-9	-	TRBJ2-1	-	CASSLEDTQDEQFF	TGTGCCAGCAGCTTAGAAGACACGCAAGATGAGCAGTTCTTC
TRBV6-5	-	TRBJ2-2	-	CASSAGRNTGELFF	TGTGCCAGCAGTGCAGGGAGGAACACCGGGGAGCTGTTTTTT
TRBV5-1	-	TRBJ2-7	-	CASSLEQAILSYEQYF	TGCGCCAGCAGCTTGGAACAGGCGATCCTATCCTACGAGCAGTACTTC
TRBV4-1	-	TRBJ1-1	-	CASSQGTHTEAFF	TGCGCCAGCAGCCAAGGGACACACACTGAAGCTTTCTTT
TRBV9	-	TRBJ2-7	-	CASSLSSSYEQYF	TGTGCCAGCAGCCTCTCGAGCTCCTACGAGCAGTACTTC
TRBV6-6	-	TRBJ1-5	-	CASSYGRGLNQPQHF	TGTGCCAGCAGTTACGGGAGGGGCCTCAATCAGCCCCAGCATTTT
TRBV4-3	TRBD1	TRBJ2-2	once	CASSHDRGTGELFF	TGCGCCAGCAGCCATGACAGGGGGACCGGGGAGCTGTTTTTT
TRBV15	TRBD1	TRBJ1-5	-	CATSSWDRDSNQPQHF	TGTGCCACCAGCAGTTGGGACAGGGATAGCAATCAGCCCCAGCATTTT
TRBV7-2	-	TRBJ2-3	few	CASSFSGGLTDTQYF	TGTGCCAGCAGCTTTTCTGGGGGCCTCACAGATACGCAGTATTTT
TRBV7-9	-	TRBJ2-3	-	CASSSADSSSTDTQYF	TGTGCCAGCAGCTCCGCCGACAGTTCTAGCACAGATACGCAGTATTTT
TRBV9	-	TRBJ2-1	-	CASSVAAGQSYNEQFF	TGTGCCAGCAGCGTAGCAGCGGGACAGAGCTACAATGAGCAGTTCTTC
TRBV7-2	TRBD2	TRBJ2-3	-	CASSPAGGGDETQYF	TGTGCCAGCAGCCCAGCTGGCGGGGGAGACGAAACGCAGTATTTT
TRBV5-3	-	TRBJ1-6	-	CARSLRVPNSPLHF	TGTGCCAGAAGCTTGCGGGTCCCAAATTCACCCCTCCACTTT
TRBV27	-	TRBJ1-5	-	CAAGRQPQHF	TGTGCAGCTGGACGTCAGCCCCAGCATTTT
TRBV6-1	TRBD1	TRBJ2-3	-	CASSEARRTGATDTQYF	TGTGCCAGCAGTGAAGCGCGGAGGACAGGGGCCACAGATACGCAGTATTTT
TRBV5-1	-	TRBJ2-7	-	CASSLVAGEQYF	TGCGCCAGCAGCTTGGTGGCCGGCGAGCAGTACTTC
TRBV4-1	-	TRBJ1-5	-	CASSPDTYSNQPQHF	TGCGCCAGCAGCCCGGACACTTATAGCAATCAGCCCCAGCATTTT
TRBV14	-	TRBJ2-5	-	CASSQGRLQETQYF	TGTGCCAGCAGCCAAGGGAGGCTTCAAGAGACCCAGTACTTC
TRBV14	-	TRBJ2-6	few	CASSQDRVRGSGANVLTF	TGTGCCAGCAGCCAAGATAGGGTAAGGGGCTCTGGGGCCAACGTCCTGACTTTC
TRBV10-2	-	TRBJ2-2	-	CASSSLRGGGHTGELFF	TGCGCCAGCAGTTCATTAAGGGGGGGCGGTCACACCGGGGAGCTGTTTTTT
TRBV5-1	-	TRBJ1-1	once	CASSQPGHQNTEAFF	TGCGCCAGCAGCCAACCGGGACACCAGAACACTGAAGCTTTCTTT
TRBV11-1	TRBD2	TRBJ2-5	-	CASSFPSGGETQYF	TGTGCCAGCAGCTTCCCCAGCGGGGGAGAGACCCAGTACTTC
TRBV27	TRBD1	TRBJ1-5	-	CATRTGYNQPQHF	TGTGCCACCAGGACAGGGTACAATCAGCCCCAGCATTTT
TRBV9	TRBD2	TRBJ2-2	-	CASSVEPSGNTGELFF	TGTGCCAGCAGCGTAGAGCCTAGCGGGAACACCGGGGAGCTGTTTTTT
TRBV7-8	-	TRBJ2-7	once	CASSQRGVGEQYF	TGTGCCAGCAGCCAAAGGGGGGTAGGGGAGCAGTACTTC
TRBV4-3	-	TRBJ2-1	-	CASSLTLQGSSYNEQFF	TGCGCCAGCAGCCTAACTTTACAGGGTAGCTCCTACAATGAGCAGTTCTTC
TRBV6-5	-	TRBJ2-1	-	CASTLAAEQFF	TGTGCCAGCACCCTGGCGGCCGAGCAGTTCTTC
TRBV28	TRBD1	TRBJ1-5	few	CASILQGDEQQPQHF	TGTGCCAGCATATTACAGGGGGACGAGCAGCAGCCCCAGCATTTT
TRBV19	TRBD1	TRBJ2-1	-	CASSIGQGMVNEQFF	TGTGCCAGTAGTATTGGACAGGGGATGGTCAATGAGCAGTTCTTC
TRBV5-1	-	TRBJ1-2	-	CASSIRQNSNYGYTF	TGCGCCAGCAGCATTCGACAGAACTCTAACTATGGCTACACCTTC
TRBV28	TRBD1	TRBJ2-1	once	CASIDRESSYNEQFF	TGTGCCAGCATAGACAGGGAAAGCTCCTACAATGAGCAGTTCTTC
TRBV28	TRBD1	TRBJ2-5	once	CASSLGTVVFETQYF	TGTGCCAGCAGCCTTGGGACAGTAGTTTTTGAGACCCAGTACTTC
TRBV4-1	-	TRBJ2-2	-	CASSQRMNTGELFF	TGCGCCAGCAGCCAACGCATGAACACCGGGGAGCTGTTTTTT
TRBV6-6	-	TRBJ1-3	-	CASSPISSGNTIYF	TGTGCCAGCAGTCCCATCAGCTCTGGAAACACCATATATTTT